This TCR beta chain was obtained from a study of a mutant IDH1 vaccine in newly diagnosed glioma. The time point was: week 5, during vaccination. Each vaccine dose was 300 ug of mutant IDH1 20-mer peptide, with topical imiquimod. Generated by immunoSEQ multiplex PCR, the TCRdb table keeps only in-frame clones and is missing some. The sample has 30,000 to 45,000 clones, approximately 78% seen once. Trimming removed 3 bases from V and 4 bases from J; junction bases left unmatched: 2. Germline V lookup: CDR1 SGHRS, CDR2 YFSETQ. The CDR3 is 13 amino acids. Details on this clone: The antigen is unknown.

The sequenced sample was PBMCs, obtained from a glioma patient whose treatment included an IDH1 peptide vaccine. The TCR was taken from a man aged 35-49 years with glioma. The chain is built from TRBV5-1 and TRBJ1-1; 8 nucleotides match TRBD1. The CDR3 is CASSSDRGTEAFF. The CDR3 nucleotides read TGCGCCAGCAGCTCCGACAGGGGCACTGAAGCTTTCTTT.